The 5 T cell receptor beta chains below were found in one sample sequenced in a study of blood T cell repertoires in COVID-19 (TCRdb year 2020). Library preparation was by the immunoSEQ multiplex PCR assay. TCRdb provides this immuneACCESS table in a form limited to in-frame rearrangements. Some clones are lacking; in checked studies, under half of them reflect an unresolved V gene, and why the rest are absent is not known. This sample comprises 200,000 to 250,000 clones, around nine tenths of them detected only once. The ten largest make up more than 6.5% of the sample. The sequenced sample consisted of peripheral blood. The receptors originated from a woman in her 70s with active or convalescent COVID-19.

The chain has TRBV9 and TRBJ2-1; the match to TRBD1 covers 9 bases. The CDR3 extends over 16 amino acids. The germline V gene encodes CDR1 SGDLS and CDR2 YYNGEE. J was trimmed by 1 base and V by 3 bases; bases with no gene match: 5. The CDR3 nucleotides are TGTGCCAGCAGCGGAACCGGGACAGGGTCCTACAATGAGCAGTTCTTC. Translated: CASSGTGTGSYNEQFF.

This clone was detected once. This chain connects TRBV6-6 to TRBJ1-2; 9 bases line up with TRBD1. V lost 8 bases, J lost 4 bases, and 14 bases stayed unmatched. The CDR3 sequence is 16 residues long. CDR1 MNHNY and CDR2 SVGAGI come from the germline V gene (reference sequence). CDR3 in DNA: TGTGCCAGCTCCGGGACAGGGAGTCGTGAGGGCTATGGCTACACCTTC. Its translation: CASSGTGSREGYGYTF.

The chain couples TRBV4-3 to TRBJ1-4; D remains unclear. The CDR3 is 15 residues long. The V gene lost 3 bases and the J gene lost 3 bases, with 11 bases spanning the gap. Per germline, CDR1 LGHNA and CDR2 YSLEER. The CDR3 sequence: CASSQGDRANEKLFF. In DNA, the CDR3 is TGCGCCAGCAGCCAGGGAGACCGCGCTAATGAAAAACTGTTTTTT.

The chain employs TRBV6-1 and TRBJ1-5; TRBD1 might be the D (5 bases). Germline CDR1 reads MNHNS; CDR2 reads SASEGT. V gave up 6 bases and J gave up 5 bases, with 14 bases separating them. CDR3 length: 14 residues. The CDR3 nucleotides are TGTGCCAGCAGATTCGACAGTTCCGATCAGCCCCAGCATTTT. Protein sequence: CASRFDSSDQPQHF.

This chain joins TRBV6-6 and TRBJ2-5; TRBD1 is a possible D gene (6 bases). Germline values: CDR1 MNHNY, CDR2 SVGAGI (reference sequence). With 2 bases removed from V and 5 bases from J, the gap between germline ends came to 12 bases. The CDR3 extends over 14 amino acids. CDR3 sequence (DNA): TGTGCCAGCAGTTACCCCCCGCAGGGGGAGACCCAGTACTTC. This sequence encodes CASSYPPQGETQYF.